This T cell receptor (beta chain) was sequenced for a study of beta chain features in type 1 diabetes (dated by TCRdb to 2016 to 2019). Some background on the complete study: Mean age, gender distribution, total cell number and subset yield did not differ between patients and healthy donors. A total of around 110,000,000 sorted cells were examined across all samples, and a strong correlation was observed between cell number per subset and RNA yield. The study compared TCRB repertoires of sorted circulating CD4+ T cell subsets between recently diagnosed type 1 diabetes patients and matched healthy donors. Naive and central memory subsets were obtained from all 30 or so donors, but regulatory and stem cell-like memory subsets were isolated from only 8 patients and 8 healthy donors.

The entire isolated RNA was reverse transcribed using the High Capacity cDNA Reverse Transcription Kit, and thus expressed TCRB transcripts were sequenced. Survey-depth immunoSEQ sequencing was performed on stem cell-like memory T cell samples, with an average of roughly 1 million total reads per sample. After sorted cells were lysed in RLT buffer, RNA was extracted with DNase-treated RNeasy Micro or Mini kits, with the choice depending on cell number. To prevent cross-contamination, each cell subset was processed individually, whereas patient and healthy donor samples were processed jointly. The immunoSEQ multiplex PCR was used to amplify TCRB sequences from cDNA, yielding 87-bp fragments that span the CDR3 region. Sequencing of the amplicons was done on the Illumina HiSeq platform. Per the original workflow: PCR bias was computationally corrected using synthetic template baselines, reads within Hamming distance 2 were collapsed, and singletons that could not be merged were discarded. By aligning reads against IMGT, V, D and J genes, CDR3 length, and insertions or deletions at six rearrangement sites were assigned. Within each subset, clonotype counts were normalized to the number of sorted cells before true diversity and Gini coefficients were calculated with the tcR R package. The overlap coefficient, calculated on TCRB nucleotide sequences, was used to measure repertoire sharing. TCRdb provides this immuneACCESS table in a form limited to in-frame rearrangements. Some clones are lacking; in checked studies, under half of them reflect an unresolved V gene, and why the rest are absent is not known. That table gives V, J and clone size, and the DNA gave D and trimming. The sample yields around 19,000 clones; approximately 50% were counted once. In total, the top ten clones hold approximately 0.4% of the sample.

Study-wide findings and limitations: Because small numbers of individuals were included in the HLA sub-analyses, any influence of HLA type on TCRB rearrangement was left unresolved. In all four CD4+ subsets, TCRB CDR3 length was moderately but significantly shorter in type 1 diabetes patients. Naive, central memory and regulatory TCRB repertoires appeared to be more similar among patients than among healthy donors. At VDJ recombination sites, patients with type 1 diabetes made fewer insertions and deleted more nucleotides, a pattern implying thymic rearrangement abnormalities. PCR might favor shorter templates, but patient and control samples were amplified and corrected together, so any skew would affect both groups equally. Because cDNA rather than genomic DNA was sequenced, highly expressing activated cells could have been over-represented, although no difference in activation and CD3 levels was found between groups.

Worth noting for this clone: Its antigen is unknown. The input lacks base qualities; no much larger clone sits a single base away.

A single peripheral blood draw of roughly 0.11 L on average was collected from each donor into heparinised tubes. Naive, central memory, regulatory and stem cell-like memory CD4+ T cells were sorted on a BD FACSAria II using a panel including CD45RO, CCR7, CD25, CD127, CD95 and CD27. Purity was above 95% for every sorted population. PBMCs were isolated immediately by Lymphoprep density gradient centrifugation and stained directly without culture. So that batch effects would be minimized, each experiment stained and sorted samples in pairs, pairing one healthy donor with one patient. The germline ends are 6 bases apart after V is trimmed by 0 bases and J by 3 bases. From cysteine to phenylalanine, the CDR3 is 13 amino acids long. Only the CDR3 part of the read is kept: 39 bases, read in frame from the first base. CDR1 GTSNPN and CDR2 SVGIG are derived from the germline V gene (reference sequence).

This receptor was taken from a man between 18 and 35 years old in good health. Recombination connected TRBV30 to TRBJ1-5; no D gene can be assigned with confidence. The sequenced material came from stem cell memory CD4+ T cells from blood. The label giving this sample's cell subset or site can be read as: stem cell-like memory CD4+ T cells. The CDR3 loop reads CAWSVTTNQPQHF. In nucleotide form, the sequence is TGTGCCTGGAGTGTGACTACCAATCAGCCCCAGCATTTT.